Shown below are 2 T cell receptor beta chains from a single sample sequenced in a study of T cells in tuberculosis. Sequencing was performed with immunoSEQ multiplex PCR; in TCRdb, only in-frame clones are kept and a portion is missing. The data show roughly 33,000 clones, about 89% seen once. Sequenced sample: PBMCs. Receptors originate from a donor between 10 and 29 years old with latent tuberculosis or without tuberculosis infection.

The V and J genes are TRBV7-2 and TRBJ1-2, with a tentative D call TRBD1 (5 bases). This CDR3 contains 15 residues. Per germline, CDR1 SGHTA and CDR2 FQGNSA. V gave up 4 bases and J gave up 4 bases, with 16 bases separating them. In nucleotides, the CDR3 is TGTGCCAGCAGCTCCACACACAGGTTGACCTATGGCTACACCTTC. This codes for CASSSTHRLTYGYTF.

The chain employs TRBV29-1 and TRBJ1-1; 10 nucleotides match TRBD1. Germline loops: CDR1 SQVTM, CDR2 ANQGSEA. Trimming cost V 7 bases and J 4 bases; bases outside gene matches: 6. This CDR3 spans 13 amino acids. CDR3 amino acids: CSGDRGLGTEAFF. CDR3 nucleotide sequence: TGCAGCGGGGACAGGGGCCTGGGCACTGAAGCTTTCTTT.